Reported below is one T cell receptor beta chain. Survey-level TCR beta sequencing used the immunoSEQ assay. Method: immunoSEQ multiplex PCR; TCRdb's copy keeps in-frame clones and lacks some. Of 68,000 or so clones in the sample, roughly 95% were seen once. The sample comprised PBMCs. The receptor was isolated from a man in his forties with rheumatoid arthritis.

In nucleotides, the CDR3 is TGTGCCAGCAGTGTTACAGTTGAAAAACTGTTTTTT. This encodes CASSVTVEKLFF. This sequence joins TRBV25-1 and TRBJ1-4; D is ambiguous. V was shortened by 4 bases and J by 7 bases, with 7 bases between the two germline ends. The CDR3 extends over 12 amino acids. Germline CDR1 MGHDK, CDR2 SYGVNS.